A selection of T cell receptor beta chains follows, all from one sample in a study of cytomegalovirus exposure and HLA in healthy donors. The data were produced by immunoSEQ multiplex PCR, yet TCRdb's version contains in-frame clones alone and is incomplete. The sample contains more than 200,000 clones, roughly 87% of which appear only once. Material for sequencing was PBMCs. These receptors all stem from a man between 18 and 29 years old in good health and CMV-seropositive. Both conserved end residues are part of each CDR3.

J gene	V gene	CDR3 protein
TRBJ2-1	TRBV7-9	CASSTADPRSYNEQFF
TRBJ1-1	TRBV6-1	CASRGSDSEAFF
TRBJ1-2	TRBV6-6	CASSYSGDYGYTF
TRBJ1-5	TRBV2	CASSWNSGDQPQHF
TRBJ1-1	TRBV6-5	CASTPWQVGQTEAFF
TRBJ2-2	TRBV5-5	CASSSSGAVGELFF
TRBJ2-7	TRBV7-9	CASSLDPRTYEQYF
TRBJ1-3	TRBV7-6	CASSPVTGGNTIYF
TRBJ2-7	TRBV7-9	CASSLASGSYEQYF
TRBJ2-4	TRBV7-2	CASSLAGTGRIPSQRNIQYF
TRBJ2-1	TRBV28	CASSLRTNYNEQFF
TRBJ2-2	TRBV7-2	CASNSGLAGVTGELFF
TRBJ2-1	TRBV7-9	CASSPRGSSYNEQFF